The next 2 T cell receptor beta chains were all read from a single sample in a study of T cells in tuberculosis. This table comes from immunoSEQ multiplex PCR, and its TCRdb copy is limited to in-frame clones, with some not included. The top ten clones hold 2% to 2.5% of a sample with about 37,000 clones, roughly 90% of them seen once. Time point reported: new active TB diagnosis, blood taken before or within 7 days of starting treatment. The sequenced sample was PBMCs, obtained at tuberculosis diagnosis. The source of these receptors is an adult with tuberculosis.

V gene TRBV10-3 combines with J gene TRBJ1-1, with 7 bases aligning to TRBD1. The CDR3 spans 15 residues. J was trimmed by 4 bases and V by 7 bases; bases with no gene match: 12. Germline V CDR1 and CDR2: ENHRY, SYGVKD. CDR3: CAINKGDSFSTEAFF. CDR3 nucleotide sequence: TGTGCCATCAACAAGGGGGACAGTTTCTCCACTGAAGCTTTCTTT.

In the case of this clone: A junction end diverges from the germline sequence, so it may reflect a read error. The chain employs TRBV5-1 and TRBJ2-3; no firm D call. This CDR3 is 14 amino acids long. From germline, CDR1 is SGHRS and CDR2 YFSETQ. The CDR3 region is CASTLAQTADTQYF. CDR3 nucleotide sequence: TGCGCCAGCACCTTGGCGCAAACGGCAGATACGCAGTATTTT.